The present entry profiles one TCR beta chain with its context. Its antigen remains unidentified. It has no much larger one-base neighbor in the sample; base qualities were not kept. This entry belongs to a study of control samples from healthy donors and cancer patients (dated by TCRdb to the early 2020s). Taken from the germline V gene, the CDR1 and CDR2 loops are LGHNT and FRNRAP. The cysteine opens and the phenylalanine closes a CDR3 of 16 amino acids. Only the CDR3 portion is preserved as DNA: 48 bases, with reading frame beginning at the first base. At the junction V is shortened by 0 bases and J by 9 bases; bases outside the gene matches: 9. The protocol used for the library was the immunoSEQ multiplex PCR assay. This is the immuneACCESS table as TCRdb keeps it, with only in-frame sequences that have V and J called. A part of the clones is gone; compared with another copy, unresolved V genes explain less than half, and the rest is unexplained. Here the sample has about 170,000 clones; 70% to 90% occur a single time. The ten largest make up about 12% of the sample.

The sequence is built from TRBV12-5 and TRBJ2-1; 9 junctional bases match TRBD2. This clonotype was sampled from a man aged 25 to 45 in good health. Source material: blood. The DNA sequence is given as TGTGCTAGTGGTTTGGTACTGGGCGGGAGGGCGAGTGAGCAGTTCTTC. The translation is CASGLVLGGRASEQFF.